Each of the 2 T cell receptor beta chains below was sequenced from the same sample in a study of stem cell transplantation in POMP-related autoinflammatory disease. The assay was immunoSEQ multiplex PCR, and TCRdb's table has in-frame clones only and misses some. This table holds tens of thousands of clones, more than 75% found once. Sequencing was performed on CD4+ T cells from PBMCs, taken after stem cell transplantation. These receptors were taken from a human patient with POMP-related autoinflammation and immune dysregulation (PRAID). These T cells may partly come from the graft donor.

This sequence joins TRBV5-1 and TRBJ2-1, with D tentatively TRBD1 or TRBD2 (6 bases each). Per the germline V gene, CDR1 is SGHRS and CDR2 is YFSETQ. The length of the CDR3 is 15 residues. V gave up 7 bases and J gave up 2 bases, with 16 bases separating them. This CDR3 reads CASGQSGDTYNEQFF. The CDR3 region has the DNA TGCGCCAGCGGTCAATCGGGGGACACCTACAATGAGCAGTTCTTC.

V is TRBV4-1 and J is TRBJ2-1; weak D call: TRBD1 (6 bases). The ends were cut back, 0 bases at V and 4 bases at J, with 13 bases in the middle. Germline V gene sequence: CDR1 MGHRA, CDR2 YSYEKL. The CDR3 has 16 amino acids. CDR3 sequence (DNA): TGCGCCAGCAGCCAAGATCGTACAGGGCCTTACAATGAGCAGTTCTTC. This sequence encodes CASSQDRTGPYNEQFF.